These 25 T cell receptor beta chains came from one sample sequenced in a study of T-cell memory formation after mild COVID-19. TCRdb redid the calling of the 5' RACE reads with MiXCR, one entry per CDR3 protein. The table lists around 35,000 distinct CDR3 sequences, 7% to 8% of them singletons. The sequencing input was PBMCs or a T cell subset sorted from them (not recorded which). The receptors were sampled from a man aged 18 to 30 who had mild COVID-19 (a few samples of this study predate the infection). Cell type and time point are not known.

This clonotype was detected many times. This chain connects TRBV19 to TRBJ2-7; 8 bases are a match to TRBD2. Per the germline V gene, CDR1 is LNHDA and CDR2 is SQIVND (reference sequence). There are 15 residues in the CDR3. The ends lost 8 bases at V and 2 bases at J; junction bases unmatched: 11. CDR3 loop: CASRPGGALAYEQYF. The CDR3 DNA is TGTGCCAGTCGCCCCGGGGGGGCCCTCGCCTACGAGCAGTACTTC.

There are many counts of this clonotype. The chain recombines TRBV2 with TRBJ2-7, with unresolved D. V was clipped by 1 base and J by 6 bases, with 10 bases between them. CDR1 and CDR2 (germline): SNHLY, FYNNEI. There are 13 residues in the CDR3. The CDR3 sequence: CASSEVFFPEQYV. The DNA for the CDR3 is TGTGCCAGCAGTGAAGTGTTCTTTCCCGAGCAGTACGTC.

This clonotype was picked up many times. The chain carries TRBV7-8 and TRBJ1-1; D is uncertain. V lost 4 bases and J lost 6, with 15 bases in between. Germline V gene sequence: CDR1 SGHVS, CDR2 FQNEAQ. The CDR3 sequence is 14 residues long. CDR3 loop: CASSSYSVKPEAFF. The CDR3 DNA reads as TGTGCCAGCAGCTCCTACAGCGTAAAACCTGAAGCTTTCTTT.

This clonotype was recorded a few times. J is TRBJ2-7 and V is TRBV6-6, with no clear D. Germline loops: CDR1 MNHNY, CDR2 SVGAGI (reference sequence). The CDR3 runs 13 residues. The ends were cut back, 11 bases at V and 2 bases at J, with 16 bases in the middle. The CDR3 DNA reads as TGTGCCCGTTCCGCGGTTTGCCCCTACGAGCAGTACGTC. Protein sequence: CARSAVCPYEQYV.

The chain carries TRBV15 and TRBJ1-2; D ambiguous. CDR1 is LNHNV, CDR2 YYDKDF, per germline (reference sequence). The V gene lost 2 bases and the J gene lost 8 bases, with 12 bases spanning the gap. This CDR3 region has 13 residues. CDR3 region: CATSRPGRGGYTF. The CDR3 region has the DNA TGTGCCACCAGCAGACCCGGACGGGGAGGCTACACCTTC.

In its sample, this clonotype was seen many times. The CDR3 reads CATKASLPQETQYF. CDR3 bases: TGTGCCACCAAAGCCTCCCTACCCCAAGAGACCCAGTACTTC. The gene calls are TRBV7-2 and TRBJ2-5; D gene uncertain. Trimming took 10 bases from V and 1 from J, leaving 16 bases between them. The CDR3 runs 14 residues. Germline V lookup: CDR1 SGHTA, CDR2 FQGNSA.

This chain links TRBV20-1 with TRBJ2-7; D call uncertain. The V gene's germline CDR1 is DFQATT and CDR2 SNEGSKA (reference sequence). V lost 4 bases, J lost 0 bases, and 10 bases lay in between. The CDR3 is made up of 13 amino acids. The CDR3 is CSAKGLGSYEQYV. The DNA of the CDR3 is TGCAGTGCTAAGGGCCTGGGCTCCTACGAGCAGTACGTC.

This clonotype was seen ten or more times. The chain combines TRBV20-1 with TRBJ1-5, with TRBD1 identical over 8 bases. Trimming took 0 bases from V and 5 from J; bases not matched to a gene: 21. The CDR3 length is 20 residues. Germline loops: CDR1 DFQATT, CDR2 SNEGSKA (reference sequence). CDR3 in DNA: TGCAGTGCTAGAGATCGCCGACAGGGGTATTCAACCTATCTTCATCAGCCCCAGCATTTT. It specifies CSARDRRQGYSTYLHQPQHF.

The table lists this clonotype with a few counts. The gene calls are TRBV7-9 and TRBJ1-3; possible D gene TRBD1, 5 bases. This CDR3 comprises 17 residues. Trimming pared 5 bases from V and 2 bases from J, leaving 19 bases between. Germline V gives CDR1 SEHNR, CDR2 FQNEAQ (reference sequence). CDR3 residues: CASSRGLGASTGNTIYF. As DNA, the CDR3 is TGTGCCAGCAGCCGCGGTCTTGGGGCCAGCACTGGAAACACCATATATTTT.

This clonotype was seen at least ten times. The CDR3 DNA follows: TGCGCCAGCAGCTTGTACCAGGGTTCATACAATGAGCAGTTCTTC. As protein: CASSLYQGSYNEQFF. J is TRBJ2-1 and V is TRBV5-1, with a possible D match to TRBD1 (5 bases). Germline V CDR1 and CDR2: SGHRS, YFSETQ. The germline V and J ends were trimmed by 1 base and 4 bases, with 12 bases remaining between them. This CDR3 spans 15 amino acids.

This clonotype was seen repeatedly, ten times or more. The rearrangement joins TRBV7-2 to TRBJ2-3, with a tentative D call TRBD2 (5 bases). Trimming took off 4 bases at V and 4 bases at J, with 9 bases between the two ends. Germline V CDR1 and CDR2: SGHTA, FQGNSA. CDR3 size: 13 residues. The CDR3 reads CASSSPGADTQYF. In DNA form, the CDR3 reads TGTGCCAGCAGCTCCCCCGGGGCAGATACGCAGTATTTT.

This clonotype appeared many times. V is TRBV20-1 and J is TRBJ2-7; TRBD1 or TRBD2 may be the D gene (5 bases each). Germline assignment: CDR1 DFQATT and CDR2 SNEGSKA (reference sequence). V lost 6 bases to trimming and J lost 2 bases, with 17 bases between them. This CDR3 contains 14 residues. CDR3 nucleotides: TGCAGTGCCACACCACGGGACCTTACCTACGAGCAGTACTTC. This sequence encodes CSATPRDLTYEQYF.

This clonotype was detected ten times or more. The rearrangement links TRBV7-2 to TRBJ1-2; D is uncertain. Germline V CDR1 and CDR2: SGHTA, FQGNSA. The ends were cut back, 4 bases at V and 2 bases at J, with 11 bases in the middle. This CDR3 is 14 amino acids long. The CDR3 nucleotides read TGTGCCAGCAGCTCATTCCGAGGAAACTATGGCTACACCTTC. Its translation: CASSSFRGNYGYTF.

This sequence joins TRBV3-1 and TRBJ1-3; 9 nucleotides line up with TRBD1. V lost 2 bases, J lost 4 bases, and 6 bases stayed unmatched. Germline loops: CDR1 LGHDT, CDR2 YNNKEL (reference sequence). The CDR3 sequence is 16 residues long. CDR3 bases: TGTGCCAGCAGCCAACCAGGGACAGGGATCGGAAACACCATATATTTT. It codes for CASSQPGTGIGNTIYF.

By frequency in the sample, this clonotype is medium-sized. V and J are TRBV6-6 and TRBJ2-5, with D maybe TRBD2 (7 bases). V was pared by 7 bases and J by 5 bases, with 20 bases between. The CDR3 spans 15 residues. Per germline, CDR1 MNHNY and CDR2 SVGAGI (reference sequence). This CDR3 is CASTQLPRGGETQYF. The CDR3 nucleotides are TGTGCCAGCACTCAGCTCCCTAGGGGGGGGGAGACCCAGTACTTC.

This clonotype was recorded at least ten times. V gene TRBV6-6 combines with J gene TRBJ2-3; TRBD2 matches at 9 bases. Looked up from germline, CDR1 is MNHNY and CDR2 is SVGAGI (reference sequence). The ends lost 2 bases at V and 0 bases at J; junction bases unmatched: 12. There are 19 residues in the CDR3. CDR3 region: CASSYTTAGGKPSTDTQYF. The CDR3 DNA sequence: TGTGCCAGCAGTTACACCACAGCGGGGGGCAAACCTAGCACAGATACGCAGTATTTT.

V gene TRBV28 combines with J gene TRBJ2-1, with 11 bases matching TRBD2. The CDR3 runs to 14 residues. The V segment lost 8 bases and the J segment 7 bases; nucleotides outside the gene matches: 7. Germline-derived CDR1 and CDR2 are MDHEN and SYDVKM. CDR3 residues: CASQTSGGRNEQFF. Here the CDR3 DNA reads TGTGCCAGCCAAACTAGCGGGGGAAGGAATGAGCAGTTCTTC.

This chain uses TRBV4-3 with TRBJ2-3, with a weak D call TRBD1 (6 bases). Germline-derived CDR1 and CDR2 are LGHNA and YSLEER. The V end was cut by 0 bases, the J end by 8 bases, with 12 bases between. This CDR3 has 14 residues. In nucleotides, the CDR3 is TGCGCCAGCAGCCAAGATCGGACAGTGGGTACGCAGTATTTT. This translates into CASSQDRTVGTQYF.

This clonotype was counted between two and nine times. This rearrangement joins TRBV7-2 to TRBJ2-5; no reliable D call. The CDR3 is 14 residues long. Germline CDR1 SGHTA, CDR2 FQGNSA. The V end was cut by 0 bases, the J end by 1 base, with 6 bases between. The CDR3 spells CASSLAGSQETQYF. CDR3 nucleotide sequence: TGTGCCAGCAGCTTAGCGGGCTCCCAAGAGACCCAGTACTTC.

The V gene is TRBV5-5, the J gene TRBJ2-5, with D perhaps TRBD1 (6 bases). V dropped 0 bases and J dropped 4 bases, with 10 bases sitting between them. Germline assignment: CDR1 SGHKS and CDR2 YYEKEE (reference sequence). CDR3 size: 14 residues. In DNA, the CDR3 is TGTGCCAGCAGCTTGGTGGGGGCCGCAGAGACCCAGTACTTC. This translates into CASSLVGAAETQYF. The complete variable domain, with remaining parts taken from reference TRBV5-5 and TRBJ2-5, reads DAGVTQSPTHLIKTRGQQVTLRCSPISGHKSVSWYQQVLGQGPQFIFQYYEKEERGRGNFPDRFSARQFPNYSSELNVNALLLGDSALYLCASSLVGAAETQYFGPGTRLLVL.

Many counts were recorded for this clonotype. V and J are TRBV7-2 and TRBJ2-5; possibly TRBD2 for D (6 bases). The CDR3 is 12 residues long. The germline V gene has CDR1 SGHTA and CDR2 FQGNSA. V gave up 8 bases and J gave up 5 bases, with 12 bases separating them. DNA of the CDR3: TGTGCCAGCCGGCGGGGTTTGGAGACCCAGTACTTC. Its protein product is CASRRGLETQYF.

At least ten counts were recorded for this clonotype. V gene TRBV9 combines with J gene TRBJ2-2; TRBD2 aligns across 7 bases. Germline V gene lookup returns CDR1 SGDLS and CDR2 YYNGEE. This CDR3 is 12 amino acids long. The junction had 1 base not matched to a gene; V was cut back by 0 bases and J by 11 bases. In DNA form, the CDR3 reads TGTGCCAGCAGCGTAGCGGGGGGAGAGCTGTTTTTT. Encoded protein: CASSVAGGELFF.

Many counts were recorded for this clonotype. J is TRBJ2-7 and V is TRBV6-6; 8 bases line up with TRBD1. From germline, CDR1 is MNHNY and CDR2 SVGAGI (reference sequence). J was trimmed by 0 bases and V by 5 bases; bases with no gene match: 6. CDR3 length equals 15 residues. The CDR3 loop is CASSPRQGPSYEQYF. The CDR3 coding sequence is TGTGCCAGCAGTCCACGACAGGGGCCCTCCTACGAGCAGTACTTC.

This clonotype was found many times. The J gene is TRBJ1-4, the V gene TRBV4-1, with D unresolved. The CDR3 has 14 residues. Germline-derived CDR1 and CDR2 are MGHRA and YSYEKL. V gave up 4 bases and J gave up 12 bases, with 18 bases separating them. CDR3 loop: CASSPVDGEWELFF. The CDR3 nucleotides read TGCGCCAGCAGCCCCGTGGACGGCGAATGGGAACTGTTTTTT.

The rearrangement uses TRBV4-2 and TRBJ1-2; no firm D call. This CDR3 has 18 amino acids. The V gene's germline CDR1 is LGHNA and CDR2 YNFKEQ. The V end was cut by 0 bases, the J end by 4 bases, with 21 bases between. The CDR3 DNA is TGTGCCAGCAGCCAAGATTCCGGAGCAGAGCAACCCCGCTATGGCTACACCTTC. It is translated as CASSQDSGAEQPRYGYTF.